Below are 8 T cell receptor beta chains sequenced from a single sample in a study of long-term antiretroviral therapy in people with HIV. Running of the v3.0 immunoSEQ assay took place at survey level. Libraries were prepared by immunoSEQ multiplex PCR; TCRdb keeps only in-frame clonotypes and omits some of them. The sample has some 35,000 clones; more than 65% are singletons. This specimen was unsorted PBMCs, taken 0.6 years after starting antiretroviral therapy. The receptor set was obtained from a man younger than 35 with HIV.

The chain combines TRBV27 with TRBJ2-7, with TRBD1 matching over 8 bases. Per the germline V gene, CDR1 is MNHEY and CDR2 is SMNVEV (reference sequence). The CDR3 has 12 residues. CDR3 sequence: CAAGGSPYEQYF. CDR3 nucleotides: TGTGCAGCAGGGGGCTCTCCCTACGAGCAGTACTTC.

The CDR3 here is CASSMGQGWETQYF. CDR3 nucleotides: TGTGCCAGCAGCATGGGACAGGGTTGGGAGACCCAGTACTTC. The rearrangement uses TRBV7-9 and TRBJ2-5, with 9 positions matching TRBD1. The length of the CDR3 is 14 residues. Trimming took 5 bases from V and 5 from J; bases not matched to a gene: 6. Germline V gene data show CDR1 as SEHNR and CDR2 as FQNEAQ (reference sequence).

This chain joins TRBV19 and TRBJ1-2; 8 bases agree with TRBD1. The CDR3 consists of 13 residues. With 7 bases clipped from V and 4 bases from J, the junction kept 5 bases outside the gene matches. The germline gives CDR1 LNHDA, CDR2 SQIVND (reference sequence). This CDR3 reads CASTADRGYGYTF. The CDR3 bases are TGTGCCAGTACGGCTGACAGGGGCTATGGCTACACCTTC.

This clone appeared a single time. The chain joins TRBV9 to TRBJ2-7; D unresolved. Germline CDR1 reads SGDLS; CDR2 reads YYNGEE. The CDR3 runs 14 residues. V was pared by 5 bases and J by 1 base, with 13 bases between. The CDR3 coding sequence is TGTGCCAGCAGTGAGAGGACGTGGTCCTACGAGCAGTACTTC. It translates to CASSERTWSYEQYF.

The chain carries TRBV9 and TRBJ1-1; D gene unclear. CDR3 length equals 16 residues. Germline loops: CDR1 SGDLS, CDR2 YYNGEE. V dropped 0 bases and J dropped 0 bases, with 12 bases sitting between them. This chain's CDR3 is CASSVGTGGMNTEAFF. The CDR3 DNA is TGTGCCAGCAGCGTAGGGACGGGAGGCATGAACACTGAAGCTTTCTTT.

This clone appeared a single time. V and J are TRBV25-1 and TRBJ2-1; 10 nucleotides line up with TRBD2. CDR3 length equals 15 residues. V shed 5 bases and J 4 bases; nucleotides not matched to a gene: 5. CDR1 and CDR2 from the germline V gene are MGHDK and SYGVNS. The CDR3 sequence: CASSPRTSGYNEQFF. The CDR3 nucleotides read TGTGCCAGCAGTCCAAGGACTAGCGGATACAATGAGCAGTTCTTC.

This chain joins TRBV7-8 and TRBJ2-7; possibly TRBD1 for D (6 bases). The CDR3 has 14 residues. V lost 5 bases and J lost 0, with 11 bases in between. Germline V gene data show CDR1 as SGHVS and CDR2 as FQNEAQ. This CDR3 reads CASSGNRVSYEQYF. In DNA form, the CDR3 reads TGTGCCAGCAGCGGAAACAGGGTCTCCTACGAGCAGTACTTC.

This clone was counted once. The chain carries TRBV18 and TRBJ1-2; possible D gene TRBD1, 6 bases. Between the trimmed V and J ends, which lost 3 bases and 1 base, there was a span of 12 bases. Germline lookup yields CDR1 KGHSH and CDR2 LQKENI. The CDR3 is 15 residues long. The CDR3 region is CASSPWGGDNYGYTF. The CDR3 DNA reads TGTGCCAGCTCACCCTGGGGGGGCGATAACTATGGCTACACCTTC.